Listed below are T cell receptor beta chains from one sample, sequenced in a study of Graves' ophthalmopathy and Graves' hyperthyroidism. TCRdb re-analysed the multiplex PCR reads in MiXCR, keeping a single row per CDR3 protein. The sample shows around 670,000 distinct CDR3 sequences, about 44% of them seen only once. The sequencing sample was made of peripheral blood. The receptors shown here come from an adult man with Graves' ophthalmopathy. Both conserved end residues are part of each CDR3. The D gene is left open where the match is weak. The listing skips clone size in some rows; elsewhere it reads once, few, many or a size class.

d_gene,abundance,j_gene,v_gene,CDR3aa,CDR3nt
NA,NA,TRBJ2-7,TRBV7-2,CASSFGGGPSYEQYF,TGTGCCAGCAGCTTTGGGGGGGGCCCCTCCTACGAGCAGTACTTC
NA,few,TRBJ2-2,TRBV14,CASSQVGARTGELFF,TGTGCCAGCAGCCAAGTAGGGGCGCGGACCGGGGAGCTGTTTTTT
TRBD2,NA,TRBJ2-7,TRBV6-6,CASSASLLAPAYEQYF,TGTGCCAGCAGTGCCAGCCTACTAGCGCCCGCCTACGAGCAGTACTTC
NA,NA,TRBJ1-1,TRBV29-1,CSVEDQRLNTEAFF,TGCAGCGTTGAAGATCAACGACTGAACACTGAAGCTTTCTTT
TRBD1,many,TRBJ1-1,TRBV19,CASSRDRLNTEAFF,TGTGCCAGTAGTCGGGACAGGTTGAACACTGAAGCTTTCTTT
TRBD2,NA,TRBJ2-7,TRBV4-3,CASSPHSGSAYEQYF,TGCGCCAGCAGCCCACATAGCGGGAGTGCCTACGAGCAGTACTTC
NA,once,TRBJ2-7,TRBV20-1,CSAAVAGLYEQYF,TGCAGTGCGGCGGTCGCCGGCCTCTACGAGCAGTACTTC
NA,NA,TRBJ2-2,TRBV25-1,CASSRMDSNTGELFF,TGCGCCAGCAGCAGGATGGACAGCAACACCGGGGAGCTGTTTTTT
NA,NA,TRBJ2-6,TRBV5-1,CASSLARGTKGIVRSGANVLTF,TGCGCCAGCAGCTTGGCTCGCGGGACAAAAGGTATAGTTCGTTCCGGGGCCAACGTCCTGACTTTC
TRBD2,NA,TRBJ2-2,TRBV5-4,CASSQLGGTSGELFF,TGCGCCAGCAGCCAATTAGGTGGGACTAGCGGGGAGCTGTTTTTT